This T cell receptor beta chain was profiled in a study of cytomegalovirus exposure and HLA in healthy donors. Study results and caveats: V- and J-gene trimming in TCR beta was tied to a missense DCLRE1C variant by an analysis performed later.

Vbeta (60) and Jbeta (13) primers were used in the PCR. The protocol was immunoSEQ multiplex PCR, while the TCRdb copy is restricted to in-frame clones and leaves out a portion. The data contain roughly 100,000 clones, nearly 80% of them seen just once; the ten biggest clones take up about 3.3%. A word on this clone: The target antigen is unknown.

This CDR3 spans 16 amino acids. Germline V CDR1 and CDR2: GTSNPN, SVGIG (reference sequence). The J segment lost 5 bases and the V segment lost 1 base, leaving 7 bases of the junction unmatched. The TCR was taken from a woman in her thirties or forties in good health and CMV-seronegative. Material: PBMCs. The chain joins TRBV30 to TRBJ2-5; 13 positions agree with TRBD2. CDR3 in amino acids: CAWSGWTSGSMETQYF. The CDR3 nucleotides read TGTGCCTGGAGTGGATGGACTAGCGGGAGCATGGAGACCCAGTACTTC.